The 9 T cell receptor beta chains below all came from one sample that was sequenced in a study of shared clonotypes between healthy human individuals. The assay was immunoSEQ multiplex PCR, and TCRdb's table has in-frame clones only and misses some. This table holds millions of clones, roughly 96% found once. The source material was naive CD4+ T cells sorted from blood. The subset is: CD45RA+ positively selected. All receptors derive from a man aged 18 to 35 in good health.

The genes are TRBV5-4 and TRBJ2-5, with TRBD2 identical over 7 bases. The J call could be wrong; TRBJ2-7 is a better fit for the DNA end. Germline CDR1 is SGHNT and CDR2 is YYREEE (reference sequence). This CDR3 comprises 17 residues. CDR3 region: CASSTLLGGGSSYEQYF. In DNA form, the CDR3 reads TGTGCCAGCAGCACCCTCCTCGGCGGGGGAAGCTCCTACGAGCAGTACTTC.

J is TRBJ2-3 and V is TRBV28; D is ambiguous. This CDR3 comprises 12 residues. CDR1 MDHEN and CDR2 SYDVKM come from the germline V gene. Trimming cost V 8 bases and J 4 bases, with 10 bases left between them. The CDR3 sequence is CASGRVPDTQYF. The CDR3 DNA reads as TGTGCCAGCGGTCGTGTGCCAGATACGCAGTATTTT.

This clone was detected once. V is TRBV28 and J is TRBJ1-1, with D unclear. The CDR3 sequence is 11 residues long. Trimming pared 2 bases from V and 8 bases from J, leaving 6 bases between. CDR1 and CDR2 from the germline V gene are MDHEN and SYDVKM. Here the CDR3 DNA reads TGTGCCAGCAGTTTACGGTTAGAAGCTTTCTTT. Its protein product is CASSLRLEAFF.

The chain has TRBV29-1 and TRBJ2-7; 9 nucleotides align to TRBD2. The CDR3 is 14 amino acids. Germline loops: CDR1 SQVTM, CDR2 ANQGSEA. The junction had 1 base not matched to a gene; V was cut back by 1 base and J by 0 bases. The CDR3 spells CSVEASGNSYEQYF. The CDR3 region has the DNA TGCAGCGTTGAAGCTAGCGGGAACTCCTACGAGCAGTACTTC.

The chain employs TRBV7-9 and TRBJ1-3; possible D gene TRBD1, 6 bases. Per the germline V gene, CDR1 is SEHNR and CDR2 is FQNEAQ (reference sequence). Trimming shortened V by 1 base and J by 8 bases, and 15 bases separated the two germline ends. The CDR3 spans 15 residues. The CDR3 here is CASSLVPGAADTIYF. In DNA form, the CDR3 reads TGTGCCAGCAGCTTAGTGCCGGGGGCGGCGGACACCATATATTTT.

CDR3 residues: CASRRTGGSGYTF. The CDR3 region has the DNA TGTGCCAGCAGGCGGACAGGGGGGAGTGGCTACACCTTC. The gene calls are TRBV6-1 and TRBJ1-2; 10 bases agree with TRBD1. The CDR3 sequence is 13 residues long. The germline V gene encodes CDR1 MNHNS and CDR2 SASEGT. With 6 bases clipped from V and 7 bases from J, the junction kept 5 bases outside the gene matches.

The chain couples TRBV15 to TRBJ2-3, with D perhaps matching TRBD1 (5 bases). CDR1 is LNHNV and CDR2 is YYDKDF in the germline V gene (reference sequence). This CDR3 has 17 amino acids. V was trimmed by 4 bases and J by 1 base, leaving 18 bases between them. CDR3 bases: TGTGCCACCAGCAAAGGACCCCGTCTAGGGGGCACAGATACGCAGTATTTT. Translation gives CATSKGPRLGGTDTQYF.

The chain combines TRBV5-4 with TRBJ2-7; TRBD2 agrees at 7 bases. This CDR3 contains 13 residues. Trimming at V came to 4 bases and at J to 4 bases, leaving 5 bases not matched to a gene. Germline V gives CDR1 SGHNT, CDR2 YYREEE (reference sequence). The CDR3 DNA sequence: TGTGCCAGCAGCCGGGACTACTTATACGAGCAGTACTTC. Encoded protein: CASSRDYLYEQYF.

Concerning this clone itself: Different DNA sequences within this sample yield the same CDR3. The chain has TRBV5-1 and TRBJ1-2; no clear D gene. The V and J ends lost 0 bases and 0 bases respectively, with 6 bases between them. CDR3 length: 14 amino acids. Germline CDR1 and CDR2: SGHRS and YFSETQ. The DNA for the CDR3 is TGCGCCAGCAGCTTGGCGCCAGCTAACTATGGCTACACCTTC. Its translation: CASSLAPANYGYTF.